Presented here are 24 T cell receptor beta chains from one specimen sequenced in a study of cytomegalovirus exposure and HLA in healthy donors. 13 Jbeta primers and 60 Vbeta primers were used for the PCR. Assay: immunoSEQ multiplex PCR; the TCRdb copy retains only in-frame clones and omits some. The top ten hold around 6.9% of the sample, which has about 160,000 clones, around 76% seen once. Specimen: PBMCs. The receptors originated from a man in his forties or fifties in good health and CMV-seropositive.

The gene calls are TRBV5-1 and TRBJ2-3; 11 positions agree with TRBD1. The V gene end was trimmed by 2 bases and the J gene end by 0 bases; junction bases not matched to a gene: 5. CDR1 is SGHRS and CDR2 is YFSETQ in the germline V gene. CDR3 length equals 17 residues. The CDR3 sequence: CASSFAGTGGSTDTQYF. The CDR3 bases are TGCGCCAGCAGCTTTGCCGGGACAGGGGGGAGCACAGATACGCAGTATTTT. The full variable domain, in which reference TRBV5-1 and TRBJ2-3 provide the parts outside the CDR3, is KAGVTQTPRYLIKTRGQQVTLSCSPISGHRSVSWYQQTPGQGLQFLFEYFSETQRNKGNFPGRFSGRQFSNSRSEMNVSTLELGDSALYLCASSFAGTGGSTDTQYFGPGTRLTVL.

The sample holds a few counts of this clone. The genes are TRBV5-1 and TRBJ1-1, with D possibly matching TRBD1 (5 bases). Germline values: CDR1 SGHRS, CDR2 YFSETQ. This CDR3 is built from 15 residues. V dropped 0 bases and J dropped 6 bases, with 15 bases sitting between them. CDR3 bases: TGCGCCAGCAGCTTGGGCCTGGTGGGACTCGCTGAAGCTTTCTTT. Translation gives CASSLGLVGLAEAFF.

This chain joins TRBV9 and TRBJ1-1; D uncertain. The length of the CDR3 is 15 residues. Germline CDR1 reads SGDLS; CDR2 reads YYNGEE. V was trimmed by 4 bases and J by 3 bases, leaving 16 bases between them. The CDR3 bases are TGTGCCAGCAGCCCACCCCCCCAGGTTTACACTGAAGCTTTCTTT. Residues: CASSPPPQVYTEAFF.

The chain combines TRBV7-8 with TRBJ2-3, with 15 bases aligning to TRBD2. The germline V gene encodes CDR1 SGHVS and CDR2 FQNEAQ. The J segment lost 0 bases and the V segment lost 5 bases, leaving 6 bases of the junction unmatched. The CDR3 is 18 amino acids. CDR3 DNA sequence: TGTGCCAGCAGCCCCGGACTAGCGGGGGGGTGGAGCACAGATACGCAGTATTTT. It yields the protein CASSPGLAGGWSTDTQYF.

This sequence joins TRBV4-1 and TRBJ1-1, with TRBD1 identical over 9 bases. This CDR3 has 17 residues. Unmatched junction bases numbered 12, after V lost 6 bases and J lost 1 base. Germline CDR1 reads MGHRA; CDR2 reads YSYEKL. CDR3 DNA: TGCGCCAGCAGATTGAGGGACAGGGAAGGGACGAACACTGAAGCTTTCTTT. Protein product: CASRLRDREGTNTEAFF.

This sequence joins TRBV4-3 and TRBJ1-4; possible D gene TRBD1, 6 bases. From germline, CDR1 is LGHNA and CDR2 YSLEER. Deletions cut 4 bases from V and 6 bases from J, with 24 bases between. The CDR3 spans 18 residues. DNA of the CDR3: TGCGCCAGCAGCCTCGGGGAAGGAGCGGGGGCCATAGATGAAAAACTGTTTTTT. Protein: CASSLGEGAGAIDEKLFF.

V is TRBV4-2 and J is TRBJ2-3; TRBD2 agrees at 7 bases. This CDR3 is 16 amino acids long. With V trimmed by 0 bases and J by 1 base, 4 bases remained unmatched. Germline values: CDR1 LGHNA, CDR2 YNFKEQ. The DNA for the CDR3 is TGTGCCAGCAGCCAAGATCACAGCGGGGGCACAGATACGCAGTATTTT. Translating gives CASSQDHSGGTDTQYF.

This sequence joins TRBV7-6 and TRBJ1-3, with a tentative D call TRBD1 (5 bases). Trimming took 11 bases from V and 1 from J, leaving 9 bases between them. The CDR3 is made up of 12 amino acids. Germline loops: CDR1 SGHVS, CDR2 FNYEAQ. DNA of the CDR3: TGTGCCTCAACAGGTTCTGGAAACACCATATATTTT. Its protein product is CASTGSGNTIYF.

Only one count was recorded for this clone. The rearrangement links TRBV11-2 to TRBJ2-3; possibly TRBD2 for D (5 bases). The CDR3 is 13 residues long. V shed 1 base and J shed 14 bases, with 16 bases lying between them. Looked up from germline, CDR1 is SGHAT and CDR2 is FQNNGV. CDR3 bases: TGTGCCAGCAGCTTAGCGGGGTCGGGGTTTGGGTATTTT. This sequence encodes CASSLAGSGFGYF.

The V call is TRBV4-2, the J call TRBJ2-1; tentatively, D is TRBD1 (5 bases). CDR3 size: 15 residues. CDR1 is LGHNA and CDR2 is YNFKEQ in the germline V gene. Trimming removed 2 bases from V and 3 bases from J, with 11 bases in between. For the CDR3, the DNA is TGTGCCAGCAGCCAAACAGGTGGTAACTACAATGAGCAGTTCTTC. Its translation: CASSQTGGNYNEQFF.

The V call is TRBV12-5, the J call TRBJ2-3, with 10 bases that match TRBD1. From germline, CDR1 is LGHNT and CDR2 FRNRAP. V shed 6 bases and J 0 bases; nucleotides not matched to a gene: 18. CDR3 length equals 20 residues. The CDR3 DNA follows: TGTGCTAGTGGATATGTGCCGGGACAGGGGCCGAGAGCTAGCACAGATACGCAGTATTTT. The encoded protein is CASGYVPGQGPRASTDTQYF.

The rearrangement links TRBV7-2 to TRBJ2-2; D uncertain. V was clipped by 4 bases and J by 2 bases, with 11 bases between them. Per germline, CDR1 SGHTA and CDR2 FQGNSA. This CDR3 contains 15 residues. The CDR3 DNA reads TGTGCCAGCAGCTCCCCAGGTCGTAACACCGGGGAGCTGTTTTTT. This encodes CASSSPGRNTGELFF.

This clone appeared a single time. The J gene is TRBJ2-3, the V gene TRBV29-1; 9 bases are shared with TRBD1. V lost 7 bases to trimming and J lost 3 bases; unmatched junction nucleotides: 11. Germline CDR1 reads SQVTM; CDR2 reads ANQGSEA. The CDR3 totals 15 residues. CDR3 amino acids: CSAHRDREATDTQYF. CDR3 bases: TGCAGCGCTCACCGGGACAGGGAGGCAACAGATACGCAGTATTTT.

The CDR3 nucleotides read TGTGCCAGCAGCCCCCGGGAGGGAGGACGCATTCAGTACTTC. Translation: CASSPREGGRIQYF. This chain joins TRBV7-9 and TRBJ2-4, with 8 bases aligning to TRBD2. The CDR3 spans 14 residues. J lost 9 bases, V lost 5 bases, and 9 bases had no gene match. Per the germline V gene, CDR1 is SEHNR and CDR2 is FQNEAQ (reference sequence).

The rearrangement joins TRBV7-2 to TRBJ1-1, with D perhaps matching TRBD1 (6 bases). The CDR3 is made up of 12 amino acids. Trimming left V 5 bases short and J 11 bases short, with 15 bases between. Germline CDR1 and CDR2: SGHTA and FQGNSA. The chain's CDR3 is CASSHNPGAAFF. DNA for the CDR3: TGTGCCAGCAGCCACAACCCAGGGGCCGCTTTCTTT.

In its sample, this clone was seen once. J is TRBJ2-7 and V is TRBV4-3; D remains unclear. Trimming took off 0 bases at V and 3 bases at J, with 6 bases between the two ends. CDR3 length equals 13 residues. Germline values: CDR1 LGHNA, CDR2 YSLEER. For the CDR3, the DNA is TGCGCCAGCAGCCAAGAACAGAACTACGAGCAGTACTTC. Translating it yields CASSQEQNYEQYF.

The rearrangement links TRBV4-1 to TRBJ1-4; D perhaps matches TRBD1 (5 bases). CDR1 is MGHRA, CDR2 YSYEKL, per germline. Trimming left V 2 bases short and J 3 bases short, with 13 bases between. This CDR3 region has 16 residues. Written as DNA, the CDR3 is TGCGCCAGCAGCCAACCAGTGCGGGGGTCTAATGAAAAACTGTTTTTT. Translation gives CASSQPVRGSNEKLFF.

V and J are TRBV7-2 and TRBJ2-1; D may be TRBD1 (6 bases). The V gene lost 6 bases and the J gene lost 8 bases, with 14 bases spanning the gap. This CDR3 spans 13 amino acids. Looked up from germline, CDR1 is SGHTA and CDR2 is FQGNSA. CDR3 sequence (DNA): TGTGCCAGCAGTTCACTGACAGGCGATGAGCAGTTCTTC. Translation: CASSSLTGDEQFF.

The chain uses TRBV30 and TRBJ2-7; D may be TRBD1 (6 bases). The V gene's germline CDR1 is GTSNPN and CDR2 SVGIG (reference sequence). The length of the CDR3 is 13 residues. With 0 bases removed from V and 4 bases from J, the gap between germline ends came to 10 bases. CDR3 in amino acids: CAWSVGQGYEQYF. The CDR3 DNA reads as TGTGCCTGGAGTGTAGGTCAGGGGTACGAGCAGTACTTC.

As to this clone: Other DNA variants within this sample encode the same CDR3. The chain combines TRBV7-9 with TRBJ1-1, with 7 nucleotides matching TRBD1. The V gene's germline CDR1 is SEHNR and CDR2 FQNEAQ (reference sequence). V lost 5 bases, J lost 7 bases, and 4 bases stayed unmatched. This CDR3 region has 12 residues. The CDR3 nucleotides are TGTGCCAGCAGCCCCGGGGACAGTGAAGCTTTCTTT. Its translation: CASSPGDSEAFF.

CDR3 in DNA: TGTGCCAGCAGTTTCGACTTGGCCACAGATACGCAGTATTTT. Its protein product is CASSFDLATDTQYF. The gene calls are TRBV27 and TRBJ2-3; D is uncertain. Trimming stripped 3 bases from V and 2 bases from J, with 9 bases between. Germline V gives CDR1 MNHEY, CDR2 SMNVEV (reference sequence). The CDR3 has 14 amino acids.

V is TRBV27 and J is TRBJ1-2; D perhaps matches TRBD1 (6 bases). V lost 8 bases and J 2 bases, leaving 21 bases between the germline ends. Germline CDR1 is MNHEY and CDR2 is SMNVEV (reference sequence). This CDR3 has 16 residues. CDR3 in amino acids: CASSPLVGAENYGYTF. Written as DNA, the CDR3 is TGTGCCAGCTCTCCTCTGGTGGGGGCTGAAAACTATGGCTACACCTTC.

This clone was seen more than once but under ten times. This chain links TRBV7-9 with TRBJ2-2; the D is unclear. The germline V gene encodes CDR1 SEHNR and CDR2 FQNEAQ (reference sequence). The V end lost 8 bases, the J end lost 9 bases, and 7 bases lay between the germline ends. CDR3 size: 10 residues. This CDR3 reads CASPGRELFF. The CDR3, as DNA: TGTGCCAGCCCTGGCAGGGAGCTGTTTTTT.

This chain uses TRBV4-3 with TRBJ1-2; unclear D gene. The length of the CDR3 is 17 residues. CDR1 is LGHNA, CDR2 YSLEER, per germline. The ends were cut back, 4 bases at V and 2 bases at J, with 20 bases in the middle. CDR3 nucleotides: TGCGCCAGCAGCCCCACCCTCTGGGAGGGCCGAAACTATGGCTACACCTTC. This encodes CASSPTLWEGRNYGYTF.